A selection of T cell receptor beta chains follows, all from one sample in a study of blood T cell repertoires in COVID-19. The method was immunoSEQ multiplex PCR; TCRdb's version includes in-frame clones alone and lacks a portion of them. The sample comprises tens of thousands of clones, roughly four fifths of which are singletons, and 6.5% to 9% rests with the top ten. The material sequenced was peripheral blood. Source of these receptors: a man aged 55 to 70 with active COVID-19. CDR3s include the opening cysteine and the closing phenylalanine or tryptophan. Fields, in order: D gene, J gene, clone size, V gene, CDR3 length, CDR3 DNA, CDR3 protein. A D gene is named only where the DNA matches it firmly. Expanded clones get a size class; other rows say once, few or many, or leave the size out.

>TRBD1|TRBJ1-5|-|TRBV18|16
TGTGCCAGCTCACCATCCGGGACAGGGGCCCCTCAGCCCCAGCATTTT
CASSPSGTGAPQPQHF
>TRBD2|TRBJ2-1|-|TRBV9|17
TGTGCCAGCAGCCCCGTAGTTTCACAGCGGGGCAACAATGAGCAGTTCTTC
CASSPVVSQRGNNEQFF
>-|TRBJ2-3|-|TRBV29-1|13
TGCAGCGGAGGGGGGGGATTCACAGATACGCAGTATTTT
CSGGGGFTDTQYF
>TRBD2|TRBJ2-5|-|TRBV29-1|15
TGCAGCGTTGTGGGACTAGCGGGGGGTCGAGAGACCCAGTACTTC
CSVVGLAGGRETQYF
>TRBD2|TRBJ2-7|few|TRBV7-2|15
TGTGCCAGCAGCTTGATCCTAGCGGGGGGGGTGGAGCAGTACTTC
CASSLILAGGVEQYF
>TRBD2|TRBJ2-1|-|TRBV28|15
TGTGCCATCTCAGGCGGCGGGAGGGATTACAATGAGCAGTTCTTC
CAISGGGRDYNEQFF
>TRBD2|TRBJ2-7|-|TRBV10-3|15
TGTGCCATCAGTGGGGGAGCGGGAGTGAATTACGAGCAGTACTTC
CAISGGAGVNYEQYF
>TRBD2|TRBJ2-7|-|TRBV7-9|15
TGTGCCAGCAGCCCGACTAGCGGGAGTACCGACGAGCAGTACTTC
CASSPTSGSTDEQYF
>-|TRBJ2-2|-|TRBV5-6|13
TGTGCCAGCAGCTCGAGAGGCACCGGGGAGCTGTTTTTT
CASSSRGTGELFF
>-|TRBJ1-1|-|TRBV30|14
TGTGCCTGGAAACGCAAGGCGAGGATCCCTGAAGCTTTCTTT
CAWKRKARIPEAFF
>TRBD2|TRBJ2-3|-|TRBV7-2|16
TGTGCCAGCAGCTTACAGACTAGCGGAGGCCGCAATACGCAGTATTTT
CASSLQTSGGRNTQYF
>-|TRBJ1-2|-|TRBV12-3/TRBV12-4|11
TGTGCCAGCAAATACAGCTATGGCTACACCTTC
CASKYSYGYTF
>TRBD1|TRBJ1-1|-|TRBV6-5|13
TGTGCCAGCAGCTTTGACAGGGGAACTGAAGCTTTCTTT
CASSFDRGTEAFF
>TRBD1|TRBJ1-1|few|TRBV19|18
TGTGCCAGTAGTACTTCGCGGGACAGGGTTTTATTGGGCACTGAAGCTTTCTTT
CASSTSRDRVLLGTEAFF
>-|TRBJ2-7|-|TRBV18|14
TGTGCCAGCTCAACCAATGGGGGGGCATCCGAGCAGTACTTC
CASSTNGGASEQYF
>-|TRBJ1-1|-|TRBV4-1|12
TGCGCCAGCAGCCAACCTTACACTGAAGCTTTCTTT
CASSQPYTEAFF
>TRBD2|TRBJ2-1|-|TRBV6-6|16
TGTGCCAGCAGTTCCCGGACTAGCGGGGACTACAATGAGCAGTTCTTC
CASSSRTSGDYNEQFF
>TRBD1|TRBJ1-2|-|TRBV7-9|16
TGTGCCAGCAGTTCGCCGGGACAGGGCACCATGTATGGCTACACCTTC
CASSSPGQGTMYGYTF
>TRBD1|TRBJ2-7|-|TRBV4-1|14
TGCGCCAGCAGACCGGGACAGGGGGCTGGCGAGCAGTACTTC
CASRPGQGAGEQYF
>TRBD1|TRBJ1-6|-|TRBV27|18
TGTGCCAGCAGTTTATCCAGGGGGCCTATCTCCTATAATTCACCCCTCCACTTT
CASSLSRGPISYNSPLHF
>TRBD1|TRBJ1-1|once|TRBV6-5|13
TGTGCCAGCAGGGACAGGGCAAACACTGAAGCTTTCTTT
CASRDRANTEAFF
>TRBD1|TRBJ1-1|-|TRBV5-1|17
TGCGCCAGCAGCTTGGGCGTCGGGACAGGGGGCAACACTGAAGCTTTCTTT
CASSLGVGTGGNTEAFF
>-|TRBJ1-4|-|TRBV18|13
TGTGCCAGCTCGGGGGGACTTAATGAAAAACTGTTTTTT
CASSGGLNEKLFF
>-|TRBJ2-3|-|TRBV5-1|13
TGCGCCAGCAGAATTGGACTCCCAGATACGCAGTATTTT
CASRIGLPDTQYF
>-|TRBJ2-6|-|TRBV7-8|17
TGTGCCAGCAGCTTGTCAACTTCCGGCTCTGGGGCCAACGTCCTGACTTTC
CASSLSTSGSGANVLTF
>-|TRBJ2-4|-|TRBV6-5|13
TGTGCCAGCAGCCGCCTCGGGGGAGACATTCAGTACTTC
CASSRLGGDIQYF
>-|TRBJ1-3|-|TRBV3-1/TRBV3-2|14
TGTGCCAGCAGCCAAGGGGCGGGCGGAAACACCATATATTTT
CASSQGAGGNTIYF
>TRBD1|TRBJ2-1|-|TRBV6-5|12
TGTGCCAGCACCTGGGACAGCCATGAGCAGTTCTTC
CASTWDSHEQFF
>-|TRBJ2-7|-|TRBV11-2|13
TGTGCCAGCAGCCACTTTGATTCCTACGAGCAGTACTTC
CASSHFDSYEQYF
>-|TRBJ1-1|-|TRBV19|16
TGTGCCAGTAGTCCAGTGACAGTAGGGCCGGTCACTGAAGCTTTCTTT
CASSPVTVGPVTEAFF
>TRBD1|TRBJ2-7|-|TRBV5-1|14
TGCGCCAGCAGCTTCCGAACAGGGGGCGGCGAGCAGTACTTC
CASSFRTGGGEQYF
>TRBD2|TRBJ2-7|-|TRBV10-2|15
TGCGCCAGCAGTGAGCCGGGACTAGCGGCCTACGAGCAGTACTTC
CASSEPGLAAYEQYF
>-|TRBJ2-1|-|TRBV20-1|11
TGCAGTGCTGTCAACACCCCCGAGCAGTTCTTC
CSAVNTPEQFF
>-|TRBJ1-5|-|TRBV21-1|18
TGTGCCAGCAGCAGCAAACGGGACAGTTCCCCCTCAGGGGAGCCCCAGCATTTT
CASSSKRDSSPSGEPQHF
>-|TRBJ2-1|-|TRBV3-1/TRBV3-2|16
TGTGCCAGCAGCCAAGAGAGGGCATTTGCGTACAATGAGCAGTTCTTC
CASSQERAFAYNEQFF
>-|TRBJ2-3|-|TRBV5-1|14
TGCGCCAGCACGCACGGGGGTAGCACAGATACGCAGTATTTT
CASTHGGSTDTQYF
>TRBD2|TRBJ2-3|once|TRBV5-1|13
TGCGCCAGCAGCTTAGCGGGGACAGATACGCAGTATTTT
CASSLAGTDTQYF
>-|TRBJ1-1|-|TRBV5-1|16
TGCGCCAGCAGCCGGACTGAACAGGGCCCGAACACTGAAGCTTTCTTT
CASSRTEQGPNTEAFF
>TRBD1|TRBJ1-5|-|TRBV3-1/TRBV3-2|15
TGTGCCAGCAGCGGCCTGGACAGGGAATGGCAGCCCCAGCATTTT
CASSGLDREWQPQHF
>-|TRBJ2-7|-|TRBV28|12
TGTGCCAGCAGTTGTCCTTCCTACGAGCAGTACTTC
CASSCPSYEQYF
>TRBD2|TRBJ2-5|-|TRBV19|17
TGTGCCAGTAGTATAATTGGACTAGCGGGGGTACAAGAGACCCAGTACTTC
CASSIIGLAGVQETQYF
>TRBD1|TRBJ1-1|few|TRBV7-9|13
TGTGCCACCTCAGGGGGCTGGAAGGCTGAAGCTTTCTTT
CATSGGWKAEAFF
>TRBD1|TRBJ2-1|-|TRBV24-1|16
TGTGCCACCAGTGATACCTACAGGGGGAGCCACAATGAGCAGTTCTTC
CATSDTYRGSHNEQFF
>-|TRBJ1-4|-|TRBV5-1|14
TGCGCCAGCCGCTCTGGGGCGTCTAATGAAAAACTGTTTTTT
CASRSGASNEKLFF
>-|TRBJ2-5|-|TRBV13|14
TGTGCCAGCAGCGCCCGGGGGGCTGGAGAGACCCAGTACTTC
CASSARGAGETQYF
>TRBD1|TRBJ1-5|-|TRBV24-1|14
TGTGCCACCAGCTCAGGGGGCCACAATCAGCCCCAGCATTTT
CATSSGGHNQPQHF
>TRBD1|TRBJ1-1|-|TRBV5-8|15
TGTGCCAGCAGCCAGGACAGGGGAGGGAACACTGAAGCTTTCTTT
CASSQDRGGNTEAFF
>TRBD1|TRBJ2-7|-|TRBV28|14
TGTGCCAGCAGTTTAAGACAGGGCTTCTACGAGCAGTACTTC
CASSLRQGFYEQYF
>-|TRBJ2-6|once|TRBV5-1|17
TGCGCCAGCAGCTTGGTGCAGCCCCGGGCTGGGGCCAACGTCCTGACTTTC
CASSLVQPRAGANVLTF
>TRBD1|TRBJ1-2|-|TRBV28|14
TGTGCCAGCAGTTACCTACAGGGGGTTTATGGCTACACCTTC
CASSYLQGVYGYTF
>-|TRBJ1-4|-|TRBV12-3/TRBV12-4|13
TGTGCCAGCAGTCCTTCCCGGGGGGGAGGGCTGTTTTTT
CASSPSRGGGLFF